These 31 T cell receptor beta chains were all obtained from the same sample, sequenced in a study of T cells expressing NK-cell markers. With the 5' RACE reads reprocessed, TCRdb shows one record per CDR3 protein and no DNA. In all, the sample yields fewer than 400,000 distinct CDR3 sequences. Specimen: blood T cells: a sorted CD56 or NKG2C T cell subset, CD4+ or CD8+ T cells, or bulk PBMC T cells (not recorded which). The receptors stem from a woman aged 45-65 years in good health.

The rearrangement joins TRBV12-3 or TRBV12-4 to TRBJ2-1; TCRdb names TRBD2, which stays unverified in the absence of DNA. The CDR3 length is 18 residues. CDR3 sequence: CASSPLVVTSGRANEQFF.

The chain is built from TRBV11-3 and TRBJ1-2; TCRdb returns TRBD1, unconfirmable since there is no DNA. The germline V gene has CDR1 SGHNT and CDR2 YENEEA. The CDR3 spans 15 residues. The CDR3 loop reads CASSPGQGKSYGYTF. Supplemented by reference TRBV11-3 and TRBJ1-2, the full variable domain reads EAGVVQSPRYKIIEKKQPVAFWCNPISGHNTLYWYLQNLGQGPELLIRYENEEAVDDSQLPKDRFSAERLKGVDSTLKIQPAELGDSAVYLCASSPGQGKSYGYTFGSGTRLTVV.

The rearrangement links TRBV6-2 or TRBV6-3 to TRBJ2-1; the D call from TCRdb, TRBD2, cannot be confirmed without DNA. The CDR3 loop spans 13 amino acids. Germline CDR1 MNHEY, CDR2 SVGEGT. The CDR3: CATTSGPNNEQFF.

The chain employs TRBV7-2 and TRBJ2-2; TCRdb designates TRBD2, a call that cannot be tested without DNA. In germline, CDR1 is SGHTA, CDR2 FQGNSA. This CDR3 is 14 amino acids long. CDR3: CASSPSRFAGELFF.

This chain uses TRBV5-1 with TRBJ2-1; no DNA is available, so the TRBD2 call from TCRdb remains unchecked. CDR1 and CDR2 from the germline V gene are SGHRS and YFSETQ. This CDR3 is 14 amino acids long. This CDR3 reads CASSLAGAGDEQFF.

The chain is built from TRBV12-3 or TRBV12-4 and TRBJ1-6; TCRdb picks TRBD1, but there is no DNA to check that call. The CDR3 contains 15 residues. The CDR3: CASSFGQGGNSPLHF.

The chain links TRBV7-9 to TRBJ2-1. There are 16 residues in the CDR3. Germline loops: CDR1 SEHNR, CDR2 FQNEAQ (reference sequence). CDR3 residues: CASSLVASGSLNEQFF.

The V gene is TRBV4-1, the J gene TRBJ2-3; lacking DNA, the TRBD2 call made by TCRdb goes unchecked. CDR3 length: 16 residues. CDR1 is MGHRA and CDR2 is YSYEKL in the germline V gene. CDR3 protein: CASSPRDSASTDTQYF.

The V gene is TRBV27, the J gene TRBJ1-1. This CDR3 is 15 amino acids long. Per the germline V gene, CDR1 is MNHEY and CDR2 is SMNVEV (reference sequence). The CDR3 reads CASSLYPWRNTEAFF.

The rearrangement links TRBV20-1 to TRBJ2-7; there is no DNA to check the TCRdb D call of TRBD2. The CDR3 runs 14 residues. Germline V lookup: CDR1 DFQATT, CDR2 SNEGSKA (reference sequence). The CDR3 protein is CSARGVGLLYEQYF.

This chain uses TRBV7-9 with TRBJ2-1; the TCRdb D gene call, TRBD2, has no DNA to confirm it. This CDR3 is 18 amino acids long. CDR1 SEHNR and CDR2 FQNEAQ come from the germline V gene (reference sequence). CDR3 in amino acids: CASSRGGGIPAREAEQFF.

The genes are TRBV25-1 and TRBJ2-7; TCRdb proposes TRBD2, but this gene call is untestable without DNA. CDR3 length equals 14 residues. The germline V gene encodes CDR1 MGHDK and CDR2 SYGVNS. The CDR3 spells CASTFSGTTYEQYF.

The genes are TRBV2 and TRBJ2-7; TCRdb gives TRBD1 as the D gene, but with no DNA this cannot be confirmed. This CDR3 contains 14 residues. From germline, CDR1 is SNHLY and CDR2 FYNNEI. The CDR3 protein is CASRTHPGSYEQYF.

This chain uses TRBV27 with TRBJ2-7; TCRdb picks TRBD1, but there is no DNA to check that call. CDR1 MNHEY and CDR2 SMNVEV come from the germline V gene (reference sequence). The CDR3 contains 15 residues. The CDR3 sequence: CASSFRGGTSYEQYF.

The chain recombines TRBV6-1 with TRBJ2-3; TCRdb reports TRBD2, a call that lacks DNA to check it against. Germline V gives CDR1 MNHNS, CDR2 SASEGT. CDR3 size: 12 residues. CDR3 region: CAISLYVGTQYF.

This chain connects TRBV21-1 to TRBJ1-1; checking the TCRdb D call of TRBD1 is not possible without DNA. TRBV21-1 corresponds to a pseudogene. The CDR3 sequence is 16 residues long. Here the CDR3 reads CASTHIREGGNTEAFF.

The chain links TRBV3-1 to TRBJ1-2. This CDR3 is 14 amino acids long. Germline V lookup: CDR1 LGHDT, CDR2 YNNKEL (reference sequence). The CDR3 loop is CASSQDRNGYGYTF.

The chain carries TRBV29-1 and TRBJ2-1; TCRdb gives TRBD2 as the D gene, but with no DNA this cannot be confirmed. From germline, CDR1 is SQVTM and CDR2 ANQGSEA. The CDR3 is made up of 17 amino acids. CDR3 loop: CSVLQPHSLHVEDEQFF.

The chain carries TRBV7-3 and TRBJ1-2; TCRdb's assignment of TRBD1 cannot be checked, as there is no DNA. CDR3 length: 13 residues. Germline CDR1 SGHTA, CDR2 FQGTGA. CDR3 amino acids: CASSFGTGEGYTF.

The chain carries TRBV5-1 and TRBJ2-3; no DNA is available, so the TRBD2 call from TCRdb remains unchecked. Germline assignment: CDR1 SGHRS and CDR2 YFSETQ. This CDR3 region has 17 residues. CDR3 sequence: CASSLDPPGRGTDTQYF.

J is TRBJ2-1 and V is TRBV5-1; TCRdb calls TRBD1, which cannot be checked without DNA. Germline V gene data show CDR1 as SGHRS and CDR2 as YFSETQ. This CDR3 is built from 16 residues. The CDR3 spells CASSLGGHLYSNEQFF.

The rearrangement uses TRBV6-1 and TRBJ1-5. Germline-derived CDR1 and CDR2 are MNHNS and SASEGT. CDR3 size: 11 residues. CDR3 protein: CASSERTPQHF.

The chain uses TRBV2 and TRBJ2-1; the TCRdb D gene call, TRBD2, has no DNA to confirm it. The CDR3 totals 17 residues. Germline CDR1 SNHLY, CDR2 FYNNEI. The CDR3 sequence is CASFGLGLAGRLGEQFF.

This chain's CDR3 is CSARPGASGYNEQFF. V and J are TRBV20-1 and TRBJ2-1; TCRdb lists TRBD2, though no DNA is available to test this call. This CDR3 region has 15 residues. The germline CDR1 and CDR2 sequences are DFQATT and SNEGSKA (reference sequence).

The rearrangement uses TRBV11-2 and TRBJ2-6; lacking DNA, the TRBD2 call made by TCRdb goes unchecked. The CDR3 consists of 18 residues. CDR1 SGHAT and CDR2 FQNNGV come from the germline V gene. CDR3 region: CASSSTRDRATGANVLTF.

V gene TRBV12-3 or TRBV12-4 combines with J gene TRBJ1-5; TCRdb returns TRBD1, unconfirmable since there is no DNA. The CDR3 covers 15 residues. The CDR3 is CASSLEGRGPSPQHF.

This sequence joins TRBV6-2 or TRBV6-3 and TRBJ2-1. The CDR3 totals 14 residues. Looked up from germline, CDR1 is MNHEY and CDR2 is SVGEGT. CDR3: CASKKRNSYNEQFF.

V is TRBV12-3 or TRBV12-4 and J is TRBJ1-1; TCRdb designates TRBD1, a call that cannot be tested without DNA. CDR3 length: 13 amino acids. The chain's CDR3 is CASSFPGQSEAFF.

V usage is TRBV20-1 and J usage is TRBJ2-3. The CDR3 covers 12 residues. CDR1 and CDR2 from the germline V gene are DFQATT and SNEGSKA (reference sequence). The CDR3 is CSAEVGTDTQYF.

The chain uses TRBV12-3 or TRBV12-4 and TRBJ2-1; lacking DNA, the TRBD2 call made by TCRdb goes unchecked. The length of the CDR3 is 13 residues. The CDR3 region is CASSALRLDEQFF.

The chain combines TRBV5-1 with TRBJ1-2; without DNA, the TCRdb call of TRBD1 cannot be checked. CDR1 is SGHRS, CDR2 YFSETQ, per germline. The length of the CDR3 is 15 residues. CDR3 sequence: CASGDRDRGVYGYTF. The complete variable domain, with remaining parts taken from reference TRBV5-1 and TRBJ1-2, reads KAGVTQTPRYLIKTRGQQVTLSCSPISGHRSVSWYQQTPGQGLQFLFEYFSETQRNKGNFPGRFSGRQFSNSRSEMNVSTLELGDSALYLCASGDRDRGVYGYTFGSGTRLTVV.